This passage covers 30 T cell receptor beta chains from one sample sequenced in a study of neurological immune-mediated disorders. TCRdb reprocessed the 5' RACE reads via MiXCR and lists one record per CDR3 protein. The sample consists of about 59,000 distinct CDR3 sequences, under 4.5% of them appearing once. The sample taken for sequencing was PBMCs. The source is a woman aged 30 to 39 with multiple sclerosis.

This clonotype has ten or more counts. CDR3 DNA sequence: TGTGCCAGCAGGACAGGATTCAAAGAGCAGTACTTC. Its protein product is CASRTGFKEQYF. The chain recombines TRBV25-1 with TRBJ2-7; tentative D call: TRBD1 (6 bases). Trimming pared 6 bases from V and 7 bases from J, leaving 13 bases between. CDR3 length: 12 residues. The germline V gene encodes CDR1 MGHDK and CDR2 SYGVNS.

The V call is TRBV27, the J call TRBJ2-7; 12 bases line up with TRBD2. CDR3 length: 15 amino acids. Germline-derived CDR1 and CDR2 are MNHEY and SMNVEV (reference sequence). J lost 1 base, V lost 5 bases, and 3 bases had no gene match. The CDR3 loop reads CASSPLAGGSYEQYF. CDR3 coding DNA: TGTGCCAGCAGTCCCCTAGCGGGAGGGTCCTACGAGCAGTACTTC.

This clonotype was seen a handful of times. The V call is TRBV5-5, the J call TRBJ2-5; no clear D gene. Germline V gene sequence: CDR1 SGHKS, CDR2 YYEKEE (reference sequence). The CDR3 is 13 amino acids. The V gene lost 1 base and the J gene lost 7 bases, with 11 bases spanning the gap. The CDR3 DNA reads TGTGCCAGCAGCTTGCCAGAGGTGGTGACCCAGTACTTC. Its translation is CASSLPEVVTQYF.

The CDR3 sequence is CAWSARRGLNTEAFF. The CDR3, as DNA: TGTGCCTGGAGTGCCCGCAGAGGACTGAACACTGAAGCTTTCTTT. The V gene is TRBV30, the J gene TRBJ1-1; D gene unclear. CDR1 and CDR2 from the germline V gene are GTSNPN and SVGIG (reference sequence). This CDR3 is built from 15 residues. Deletions cut 1 base from V and 0 bases from J, with 12 bases between.

The rearrangement uses TRBV3-1 and TRBJ1-4; D gene uncertain. The CDR3 extends over 14 amino acids. V dropped 4 bases and J dropped 0 bases, with 6 bases sitting between them. Germline CDR1 reads LGHDT; CDR2 reads YNNKEL (reference sequence). CDR3 DNA: TGTGCCAGCAGCCCCTATACAACTAATGAAAAACTGTTTTTT. Its translation is CASSPYTTNEKLFF.

Ten or more counts support this clonotype. V is TRBV5-6 and J is TRBJ2-2; 13 bases are shared with TRBD2. V was clipped by 2 bases and J by 9 bases; unmatched bases: 7. CDR1 is SGHDT, CDR2 YYEEEE, per germline. The CDR3 has 16 amino acids. The CDR3 DNA reads as TGTGCCAGCAGCTTATGGACTAGCGGGAGTCTAAGGGAGCTGTTTTTT. Protein: CASSLWTSGSLRELFF.

This clonotype was seen many times. This chain connects TRBV5-6 to TRBJ2-7, with D possibly matching TRBD2 (5 bases). Germline V gene sequence: CDR1 SGHDT, CDR2 YYEEEE. V was cut by 6 bases and J by 2 bases, with 15 bases left in between. The CDR3 is made up of 14 amino acids. This CDR3 is CASTTAGAAYEQYF. Written as DNA, the CDR3 is TGTGCCAGCACAACGGCGGGCGCAGCCTACGAGCAGTACTTC.

This clonotype was seen ten or more times. The chain links TRBV20-1 to TRBJ2-7, with D perhaps TRBD2 (6 bases). The V end was cut by 1 base, the J end by 3 bases, with 13 bases between. The CDR3 consists of 14 residues. Germline V gene lookup returns CDR1 DFQATT and CDR2 SNEGSKA (reference sequence). Here the CDR3 DNA reads TGCAGTGCTAGAGGGGACTCCTGGCGCTACGAGCAGTACTTC. This encodes CSARGDSWRYEQYF.

This clonotype was seen repeatedly, ten times or more. The chain combines TRBV5-1 with TRBJ2-7, with 12 bases identical to TRBD2. CDR1 is SGHRS, CDR2 YFSETQ, per germline. The CDR3 sequence is 18 residues long. After removal of 3 bases from V and 0 bases from J, the junction contained 10 bases not matched to a gene. CDR3 in DNA: TGCGCCAGCAGCTCTACCGGGACTAGCGGGCACAGCTCCTACGAGCAGTACTTC. Amino acids: CASSSTGTSGHSSYEQYF.

This clonotype was seen at least ten times. The chain uses TRBV12-3 or TRBV12-4 and TRBJ1-5, with 7 bases that match TRBD1. Unmatched junction bases numbered 4, after V lost 7 bases and J lost 7 bases. The CDR3 contains 12 residues. CDR3 in amino acids: CASNQGDQPQHF. The CDR3 coding sequence is TGTGCCAGCAATCAGGGGGACCAGCCCCAGCATTTT.

This clonotype was detected many times. The junction does not match germline at one end; this may be a read error. The rearrangement uses TRBV9 and TRBJ1-3, with a possible D match to TRBD1 (5 bases). The CDR3 spans 15 residues. CDR1 SGDLS and CDR2 YYNGEE come from the germline V gene. CDR3 residues: CASSVDGGAGKTIYF. Written as DNA, the CDR3 is TGTGCCAGCAGCGTAGATGGGGGAGCTGGAAAAACCATATATTTT.

This clonotype was seen many times. The chain is built from TRBV5-1 and TRBJ2-2; no reliable D call. The V gene lost 0 bases and the J gene lost 4 bases, with 7 bases spanning the gap. The CDR3 contains 14 residues. Germline-derived CDR1 and CDR2 are SGHRS and YFSETQ. The chain's CDR3 is CASSLDLVTGELFF. CDR3 bases: TGCGCCAGCAGCTTGGACCTGGTCACCGGGGAGCTGTTTTTT.

This clonotype was recorded many times. This sequence joins TRBV11-2 and TRBJ1-2; D gene unclear. Germline V lookup: CDR1 SGHAT, CDR2 FQNNGV. CDR3 length: 15 amino acids. V was clipped by 4 bases and J by 1 base, with 13 bases between them. DNA of the CDR3: TGTGCCAGCAGCTCCATCCGGACGGTTAACTATGGCTACACCTTC. Protein sequence: CASSSIRTVNYGYTF.

This clonotype appeared many times. For the CDR3, the DNA is TGCAGTGCTAGAGCCTTCAATGGGCATGACTCCTACAATGAGCAGTTCTTC. It is translated as CSARAFNGHDSYNEQFF. The chain has TRBV20-1 and TRBJ2-1; the D is unclear. Germline V gene lookup returns CDR1 DFQATT and CDR2 SNEGSKA (reference sequence). V shed 1 base and J shed 0 bases, with 16 bases lying between them. The CDR3 spans 17 residues.

This clonotype was seen many times. The chain couples TRBV7-9 to TRBJ1-2; possibly TRBD1 for D (5 bases). Germline CDR1 is SEHNR and CDR2 is FQNEAQ (reference sequence). The V end was cut by 3 bases, the J end by 7 bases, with 9 bases between. The CDR3 is made up of 12 amino acids. CDR3 protein: CASSFVGAGYTF. The CDR3 DNA reads TGTGCCAGCAGCTTCGTAGGGGCTGGCTACACCTTC.

At least ten counts were recorded for this clonotype. The genes are TRBV20-1 and TRBJ2-5; D gene ambiguous. Trimming took off 0 bases at V and 7 bases at J, with 18 bases between the two ends. The CDR3 covers 15 residues. From germline, CDR1 is DFQATT and CDR2 SNEGSKA (reference sequence). The CDR3 here is CSARDYRRLHATQYF. The CDR3 DNA reads as TGCAGTGCTAGAGATTACCGTAGGCTTCATGCGACCCAGTACTTC.

This clonotype was counted only a few times. This sequence joins TRBV19 and TRBJ2-1, with D unresolved. The CDR3 contains 12 residues. The germline gives CDR1 LNHDA, CDR2 SQIVND (reference sequence). Between the trimmed V and J ends, which lost 3 bases and 7 bases, there was a span of 7 bases. The DNA for the CDR3 is TGTGCCAGTAGTATTTCGAATAATGAGCAGTTCTTC. This translates into CASSISNNEQFF. The entire variable domain, with the rest obtained from reference TRBV19 and TRBJ2-1, is as follows: DGGITQSPKYLFRKEGQNVTLSCEQNLNHDAMYWYRQDPGQGLRLIYYSQIVNDFQKGDIAEGYSVSREKKESFPLTVTSAQKNPTAFYLCASSISNNEQFFGPGTRLTVL.

This clonotype was observed many times. The chain joins TRBV9 to TRBJ2-3; TRBD2 is a possible D gene (6 bases). Trimming removed 0 bases at V and 6 bases at J, with 14 bases between. This CDR3 is 15 amino acids long. In germline, CDR1 is SGDLS, CDR2 YYNGEE. The CDR3 DNA sequence: TGTGCCAGCAGCGTAGCGCCCACGGGAGCGGATACGCAGTATTTT. It codes for CASSVAPTGADTQYF. Using reference TRBV9 and TRBJ2-3 for the parts outside the CDR3, the full variable domain is DSGVTQTPKHLITATGQRVTLRCSPRSGDLSVYWYQQSLDQGLQFLIQYYNGEERAKGNILERFSAQQFPDLHSELNLSSLELGDSALYFCASSVAPTGADTQYFGPGTRLTVL.

This clonotype showed up many times. J is TRBJ2-7 and V is TRBV5-1, with 7 bases fitting TRBD2. After removal of 1 base from V and 0 bases from J, the junction contained 13 bases not matched to a gene. The CDR3 has 18 amino acids. The germline gives CDR1 SGHRS, CDR2 YFSETQ. In DNA, the CDR3 is TGCGCCAGCAGCTTGAGGCCCCTAGCGGCCGATAGCTCCTACGAGCAGTACTTC. It yields the protein CASSLRPLAADSSYEQYF.

The sample holds many counts of this clonotype. This sequence joins TRBV20-1 and TRBJ2-1; 11 bases line up with TRBD2. Germline V lookup: CDR1 DFQATT, CDR2 SNEGSKA (reference sequence). The CDR3 spans 16 residues. Unmatched junction bases numbered 4, after V lost 3 bases and J lost 0 bases. Here the CDR3 DNA reads TGCAGTGCTAGCGGGACTAGCGGTAGCTCCTACAATGAGCAGTTCTTC. It is translated as CSASGTSGSSYNEQFF.

This clonotype was observed at least ten times. The rearrangement uses TRBV6-5 and TRBJ2-1, with D possibly TRBD2 on 6 matching bases. V gave up 10 bases and J gave up 2 bases, with 15 bases separating them. CDR1 is MNHEY, CDR2 SVGAGI, per germline. This CDR3 comprises 14 residues. The CDR3 sequence is CATRRGAAYNEQFF. In nucleotides, the CDR3 is TGTGCCACCAGGAGGGGAGCAGCCTACAATGAGCAGTTCTTC.

This clonotype was recorded at least ten times. This sequence joins TRBV5-1 and TRBJ1-5; no definite D call. Germline CDR1 SGHRS, CDR2 YFSETQ. CDR3 size: 13 residues. V was trimmed by 3 bases and J by 5 bases, leaving 9 bases between them. CDR3 sequence reads: CASSYLGDQPQHF. CDR3 in DNA: TGCGCCAGCAGCTACTTGGGCGATCAGCCCCAGCATTTT.

In this sample, this clonotype turned up many times. At one of its ends the junction is not consistent with the germline gene, which may arise from a read error. The rearrangement uses TRBV25-1 and TRBJ1-6; D gene ambiguous. This CDR3 contains 16 residues. CDR1 is MGHDK and CDR2 is SYGVNS in the germline V gene. In DNA form, the CDR3 reads TGTGCCAGCAGGGATGCGGAGGGTTTGAGTAATTCACCCCTCAACTTT. It codes for CASRDAEGLSNSPLNF.

The chain recombines TRBV20-1 with TRBJ2-1; 9 positions agree with TRBD2. The CDR3 consists of 13 residues. V lost 5 bases, J lost 7 bases, and 6 bases stayed unmatched. Germline V gene sequence: CDR1 DFQATT, CDR2 SNEGSKA (reference sequence). In DNA, the CDR3 is TGCAGTGCTCCTAGCGGGGCATGGAATGAGCAGTTCTTC. It is translated as CSAPSGAWNEQFF.

This clonotype was seen at least ten times. V gene TRBV6-5 combines with J gene TRBJ2-3, with D unclear. This CDR3 is 12 amino acids long. The V gene lost 8 bases and the J gene lost 4 bases, with 10 bases spanning the gap. CDR1 is MNHEY and CDR2 is SVGAGI in the germline V gene. The CDR3 loop is CASLSRADTQYF. The CDR3 DNA reads TGTGCCAGCCTTTCAAGGGCAGATACGCAGTATTTT.

This clonotype was recorded at least ten times. The rearrangement links TRBV12-3 or TRBV12-4 to TRBJ1-2; 7 positions agree with TRBD1. CDR3 length: 14 amino acids. V gave up 2 bases and J gave up 6 bases; unmatched junction bases: 6. DNA for the CDR3: TGTGCCAGCAGTTTAATCGGGGACAGCGATGGCTACACCTTC. This encodes CASSLIGDSDGYTF.

The sample holds many counts of this clonotype. This chain links TRBV12-3 or TRBV12-4 with TRBJ2-7; tentatively, D is TRBD2 (5 bases). There are 11 residues in the CDR3. V was clipped by 5 bases and J by 5 bases, with 7 bases between them. Written as DNA, the CDR3 is TGTGCCAGCAGTACTAGAAACGAGCAGTACTTC. It is translated as CASSTRNEQYF.

J is TRBJ2-3 and V is TRBV5-1, with D tentatively TRBD2 (5 bases). V lost 2 bases to trimming and J lost 0 bases, with 10 bases between them. This CDR3 comprises 15 residues. The germline gives CDR1 SGHRS, CDR2 YFSETQ. The CDR3 is CASSFGGPSTDTQYF. The DNA of the CDR3 is TGCGCCAGCAGCTTCGGAGGACCGAGCACAGATACGCAGTATTTT.

CDR3 coding DNA: TGTGCCAGCAGCCAATCACAGGGGGTTACCTACGAGCAGTACTTC. Amino acids: CASSQSQGVTYEQYF. This chain joins TRBV14 and TRBJ2-7; 8 bases map to TRBD1. This CDR3 comprises 15 residues. The V gene end was trimmed by 2 bases and the J gene end by 2 bases; junction bases not matched to a gene: 5. The V gene's germline CDR1 is SGHDN and CDR2 FVKESK.

This clonotype occurred many times. The DNA of the CDR3 is TGTGCCAGCAGATATAGCGCGCCGAAGGATGAGCAGTTCTTC. It encodes CASRYSAPKDEQFF. The chain carries TRBV7-2 and TRBJ2-1, with TRBD2 as a possible D gene (5 bases). Germline loops: CDR1 SGHTA, CDR2 FQGNSA. V was pared by 6 bases and J by 8 bases, with 17 bases between. The CDR3 is 14 residues long. Full variable domain (rest looked up from reference TRBV7-2 and TRBJ2-1): GAGVSQSPSNKVTEKGKDVELRCDPISGHTALYWYRQSLGQGLEFLIYFQGNSAPDKSGLPSDRFSAERTGGSVSTLTIQRTQQEDSAVYLCASRYSAPKDEQFFGPGTRLTVL.